This T cell receptor (beta chain) was identified during a study of cytomegalovirus exposure and HLA in healthy donors. Study summary: Sequencing of some 190 million T cells in an earlier analysis found more than 100 million unique TCR beta sequences. As released early, the data held 65 million to 90 million unique TCRs from HLA-typed donors. Study results and caveats: Most TCR sequences showed up rarely, but some public TCRs showed up in many donors. Later on, an analysis tied 18,000 or so TCR beta sequences to HLA alleles at 0.05 false discovery rate.

About this clone: Its antigen is unknown.

V gave up 3 bases and J gave up 2 bases, with 11 bases separating them. CDR1 and CDR2 (germline): SGHDT, YYEEEE. The CDR3 extends over 14 amino acids. The PCR was carried out with 60 Vbeta primers and 13 Jbeta primers. The data were produced by immunoSEQ multiplex PCR, yet TCRdb's version contains in-frame clones alone and is incomplete. The data show about 130,000 clones, 73% seen once. The sequencing input was PBMCs. The chain has TRBV5-6 and TRBJ2-5; D call uncertain. The TCR comes from a man aged 60 to 69 in good health and CMV-seropositive. The CDR3 loop is CASSSSGSQETQYF. CDR3 bases: TGTGCCAGCAGCTCCTCCGGGTCACAAGAGACCCAGTACTTC. The whole variable domain, filled in from reference TRBV5-6 and TRBJ2-5, reads DAGVTQSPTHLIKTRGQQVTLRCSPKSGHDTVSWYQQALGQGPQFIFQYYEEEERQRGNFPDRFSGHQFPNYSSELNVNALLLGDSALYLCASSSSGSQETQYFGPGTRLLVL.